This TCR beta chain comes out of a study of early T cells in non-severe SARS-CoV-2 infection. Study context: The chains were unpaired, and the sequenced material was bulk RNA from unsorted whole blood. Study findings and constraints: The matching step, a VDJdb search, favored anti-spike CD8 responses and missed private and CD4 specificities.

About this clonotype: As yet, its antigen is unknown. With a much larger clone just one base away, this may be a read error.

Researchers tagged individual cDNA molecules with unique molecular identifiers. TCRdb itself ran the 5' RACE reads through MiXCR, one entry per CDR3 protein. The sample records 75,000 to 80,000 distinct CDR3 sequences, over 9% being singletons. CDR1 is MNHNY, CDR2 SVGAGI, per germline (reference sequence). The CDR3 sequence is 11 residues long. Trimming shortened V by 5 bases and J by 6 bases, and 6 bases separated the two germline ends. The chain uses TRBV6-6 and TRBJ2-3; tentatively, D is TRBD1 (6 bases). The source was whole blood, collected at baseline. The origin of this receptor is an adult who was a healthcare worker with PCR-confirmed SARS-CoV-2 infection or an uninfected control (not recorded which). The CDR3 nucleotides are TGTGCCAGCAGTGACAGGGATACGCAGTATTTT. Protein: CASSDRDTQYF.